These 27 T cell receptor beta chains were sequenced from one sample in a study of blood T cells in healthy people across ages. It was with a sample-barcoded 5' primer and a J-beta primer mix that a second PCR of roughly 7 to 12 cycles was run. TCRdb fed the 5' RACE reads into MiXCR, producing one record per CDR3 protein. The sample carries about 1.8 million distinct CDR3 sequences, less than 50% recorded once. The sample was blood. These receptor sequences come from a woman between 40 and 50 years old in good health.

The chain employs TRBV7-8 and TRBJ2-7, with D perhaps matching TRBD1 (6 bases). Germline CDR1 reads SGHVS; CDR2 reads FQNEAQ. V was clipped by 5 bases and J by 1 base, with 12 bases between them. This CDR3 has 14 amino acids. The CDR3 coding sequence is TGTGCCAGCAGCAGGACAGATCAGTCCTACGAGCAGTACTTC. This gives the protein CASSRTDQSYEQYF.

The CDR3 loop is CASSLRRTGHGYTF. DNA of the CDR3: TGTGCCAGCAGCCTCCGGCGGACAGGCCATGGCTACACCTTC. The V call is TRBV5-6, the J call TRBJ1-2; 7 bases are a match to TRBD1. The CDR3 is 14 residues long. Looked up from germline, CDR1 is SGHDT and CDR2 is YYEEEE. The J segment lost 6 bases and the V segment lost 4 bases, leaving 9 bases of the junction unmatched.

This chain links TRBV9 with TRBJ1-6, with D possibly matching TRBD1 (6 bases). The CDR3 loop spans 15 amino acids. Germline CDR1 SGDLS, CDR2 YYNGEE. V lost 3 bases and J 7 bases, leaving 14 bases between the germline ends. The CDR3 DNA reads TGTGCCAGCAGCGAGACCACAGGGTGGAATTCACCCCTCCACTTT. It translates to CASSETTGWNSPLHF.

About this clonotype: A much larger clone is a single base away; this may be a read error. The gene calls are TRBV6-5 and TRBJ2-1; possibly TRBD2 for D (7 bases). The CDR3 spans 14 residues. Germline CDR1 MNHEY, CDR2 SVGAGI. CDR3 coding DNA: TGTGCCACCTCCCGGGGGGCTGCGGCCAATGAGCGGTTCTTC. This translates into CATSRGAAANERFF.

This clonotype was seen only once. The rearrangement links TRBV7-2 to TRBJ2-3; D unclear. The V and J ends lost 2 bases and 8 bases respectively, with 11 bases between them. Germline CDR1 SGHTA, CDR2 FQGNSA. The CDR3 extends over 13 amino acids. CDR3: CASSLTVLGTQYF. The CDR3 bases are TGTGCCAGCAGCTTAACGGTGCTCGGTACGCAGTATTTT.

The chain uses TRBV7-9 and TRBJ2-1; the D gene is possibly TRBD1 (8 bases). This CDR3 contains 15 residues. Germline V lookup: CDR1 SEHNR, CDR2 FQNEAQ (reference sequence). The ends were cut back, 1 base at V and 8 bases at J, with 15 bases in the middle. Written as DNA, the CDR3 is TGTGCCAGCAGCTTAGGGCAGGGGGCGGGGGATGAGCAGTTCTTC. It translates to CASSLGQGAGDEQFF.

The CDR3 DNA reads TGTGCCAGCAGTTATACCTCCGATGTGAGGGGACTCGAGCAGTACTTC. Protein product: CASSYTSDVRGLEQYF. This chain joins TRBV6-2 or TRBV6-3 and TRBJ2-7; possible D gene TRBD2, 6 bases. Germline V gene sequence: CDR1 MNHEY, CDR2 SVGEGT. The CDR3 contains 16 residues. Trimming shortened V by 3 bases and J by 6 bases, and 21 bases separated the two germline ends.

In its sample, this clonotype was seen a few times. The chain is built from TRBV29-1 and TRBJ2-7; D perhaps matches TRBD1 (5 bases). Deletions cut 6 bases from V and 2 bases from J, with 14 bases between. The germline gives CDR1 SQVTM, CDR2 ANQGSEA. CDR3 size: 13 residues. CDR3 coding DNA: TGCAGCGTGGACATCGAAAACGCCTACGAGCAGTACTTC. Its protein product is CSVDIENAYEQYF.

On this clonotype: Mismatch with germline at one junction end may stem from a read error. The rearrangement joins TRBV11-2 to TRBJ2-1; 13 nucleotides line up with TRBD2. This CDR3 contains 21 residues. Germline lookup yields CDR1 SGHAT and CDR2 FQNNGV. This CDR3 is CASSLFYVETSGGASYNEQFF. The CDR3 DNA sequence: TGCGCCAGCAGCTTATTTTATGTCGAAACTAGCGGGGGGGCCTCCTACAATGAGCAGTTCTTC.

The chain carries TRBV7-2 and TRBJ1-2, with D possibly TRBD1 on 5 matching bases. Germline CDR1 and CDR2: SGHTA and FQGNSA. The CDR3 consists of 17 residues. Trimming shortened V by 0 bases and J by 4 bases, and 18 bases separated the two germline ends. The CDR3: CASSLADMTDLFYGYTF. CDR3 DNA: TGTGCCAGCAGCTTAGCCGATATGACAGATCTCTTCTATGGCTACACCTTC.

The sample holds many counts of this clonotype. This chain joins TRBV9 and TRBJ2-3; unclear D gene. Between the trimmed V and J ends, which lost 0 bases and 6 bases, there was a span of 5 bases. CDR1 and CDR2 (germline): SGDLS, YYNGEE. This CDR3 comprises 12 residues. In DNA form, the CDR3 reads TGTGCCAGCAGCGTAGTTGCGGATACGCAGTATTTT. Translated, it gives CASSVVADTQYF. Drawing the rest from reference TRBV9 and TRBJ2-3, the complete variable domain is DSGVTQTPKHLITATGQRVTLRCSPRSGDLSVYWYQQSLDQGLQFLIQYYNGEERAKGNILERFSAQQFPDLHSELNLSSLELGDSALYFCASSVVADTQYFGPGTRLTVL.

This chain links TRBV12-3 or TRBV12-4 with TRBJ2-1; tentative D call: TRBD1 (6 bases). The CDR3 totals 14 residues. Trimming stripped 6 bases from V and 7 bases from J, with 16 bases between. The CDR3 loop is CASSLEGVTNEQFF. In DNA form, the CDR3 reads TGTGCCAGCAGCCTTGAGGGGGTAACAAATGAGCAGTTCTTC.

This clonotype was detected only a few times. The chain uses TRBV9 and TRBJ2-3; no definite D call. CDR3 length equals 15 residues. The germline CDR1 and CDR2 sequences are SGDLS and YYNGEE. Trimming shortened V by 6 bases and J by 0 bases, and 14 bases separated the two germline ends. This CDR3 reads CASTPHTTSTDTQYF. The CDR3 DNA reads TGTGCCAGCACACCCCACACCACTAGCACAGATACGCAGTATTTT.

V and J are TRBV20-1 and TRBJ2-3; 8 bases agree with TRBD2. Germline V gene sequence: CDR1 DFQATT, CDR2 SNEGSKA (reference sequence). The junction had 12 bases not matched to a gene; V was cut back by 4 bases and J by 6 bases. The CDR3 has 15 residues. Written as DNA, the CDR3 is TGCAGTGCTACCCCGCCGGGACTAGGAGTCGATACGCAGTATTTT. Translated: CSATPPGLGVDTQYF.

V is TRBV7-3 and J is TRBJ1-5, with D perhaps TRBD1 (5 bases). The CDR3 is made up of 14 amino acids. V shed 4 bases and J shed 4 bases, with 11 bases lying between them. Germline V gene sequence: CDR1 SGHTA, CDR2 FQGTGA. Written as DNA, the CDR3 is TGTGCCAGCAGCTCGGGACTCGAAAATCAGCCCCAGCATTTT. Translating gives CASSSGLENQPQHF.

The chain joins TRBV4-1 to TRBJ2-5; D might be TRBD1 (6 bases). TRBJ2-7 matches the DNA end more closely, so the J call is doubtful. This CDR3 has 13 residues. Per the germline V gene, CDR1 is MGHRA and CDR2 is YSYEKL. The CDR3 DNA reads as TGCGCCAGCAGCCAACGACAGGTTGGCGAGCAGTACTTC. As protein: CASSQRQVGEQYF.

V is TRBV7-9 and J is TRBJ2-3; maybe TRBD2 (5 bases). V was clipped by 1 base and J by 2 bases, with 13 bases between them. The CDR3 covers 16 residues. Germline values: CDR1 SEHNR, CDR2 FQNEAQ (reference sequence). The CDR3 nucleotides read TGTGCCAGCAGCTTAGTGCGAGGGCTCGTCACAGATACGCAGTATTTT. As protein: CASSLVRGLVTDTQYF.

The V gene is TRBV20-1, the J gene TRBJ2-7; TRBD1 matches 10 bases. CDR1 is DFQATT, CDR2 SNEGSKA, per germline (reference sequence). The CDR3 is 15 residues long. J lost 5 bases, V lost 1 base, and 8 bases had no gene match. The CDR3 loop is CSARGRDRGRNEQYF. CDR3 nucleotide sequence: TGCAGTGCTAGAGGCCGGGACAGGGGTAGGAACGAGCAGTACTTC.

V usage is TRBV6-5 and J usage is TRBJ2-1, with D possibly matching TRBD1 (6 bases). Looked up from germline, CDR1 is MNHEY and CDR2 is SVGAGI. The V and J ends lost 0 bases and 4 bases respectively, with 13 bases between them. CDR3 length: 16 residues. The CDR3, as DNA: TGTGCCAGCAGTTACTCACAGGGAGTTGGGTACAATGAGCAGTTCTTC. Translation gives CASSYSQGVGYNEQFF.

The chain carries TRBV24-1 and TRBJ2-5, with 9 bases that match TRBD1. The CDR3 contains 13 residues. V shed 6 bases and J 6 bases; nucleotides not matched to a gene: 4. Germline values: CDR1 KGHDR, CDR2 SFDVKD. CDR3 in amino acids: CATSKQGAKTQYF. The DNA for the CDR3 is TGTGCCACCAGTAAACAGGGGGCAAAGACCCAGTACTTC.

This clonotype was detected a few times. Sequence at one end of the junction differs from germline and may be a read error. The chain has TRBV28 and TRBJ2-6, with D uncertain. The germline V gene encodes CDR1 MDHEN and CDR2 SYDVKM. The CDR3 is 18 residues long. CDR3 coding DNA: TGTGCTAGCAGTTTTTACGTCCACCGGAGCTCTGGGGCCAACGTCCTGACTTTC. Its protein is CASSFYVHRSSGANVLTF. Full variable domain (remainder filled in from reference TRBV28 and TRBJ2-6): DVKVTQSSRYLVKRTGEKVFLECVQDMDHENMFWYRQDPGLGLRLIYFSYDVKMKEKGDIPEGYSVSREKKERFSLILESASTNQTSMYLCASSFYVHRSSGANVLTFGAGSRLTVL.

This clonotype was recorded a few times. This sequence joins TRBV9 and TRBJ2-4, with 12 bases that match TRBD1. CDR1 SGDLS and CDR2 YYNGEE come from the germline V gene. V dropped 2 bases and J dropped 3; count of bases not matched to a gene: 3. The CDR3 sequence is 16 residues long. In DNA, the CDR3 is TGTGCCAGCAGCGTGGGACAGGGGGCGAACAAAAACATTCAGTACTTC. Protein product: CASSVGQGANKNIQYF.

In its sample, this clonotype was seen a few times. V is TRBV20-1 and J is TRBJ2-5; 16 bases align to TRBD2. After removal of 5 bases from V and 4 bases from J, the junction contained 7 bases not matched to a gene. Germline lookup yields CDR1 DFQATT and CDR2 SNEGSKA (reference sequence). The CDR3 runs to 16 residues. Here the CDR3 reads CSALPGLAGGRETQYF. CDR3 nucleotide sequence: TGCAGTGCTCTACCGGGACTAGCGGGGGGGCGAGAGACCCAGTACTTC.

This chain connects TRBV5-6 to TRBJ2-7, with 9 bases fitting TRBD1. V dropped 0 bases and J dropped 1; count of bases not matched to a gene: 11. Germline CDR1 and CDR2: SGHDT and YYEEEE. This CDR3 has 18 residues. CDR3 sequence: CASSLDRTGDGWSYEQYF. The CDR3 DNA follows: TGTGCCAGCAGCTTGGACCGGACAGGGGACGGTTGGTCCTACGAGCAGTACTTC. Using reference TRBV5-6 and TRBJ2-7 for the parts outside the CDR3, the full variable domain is DAGVTQSPTHLIKTRGQQVTLRCSPKSGHDTVSWYQQALGQGPQFIFQYYEEEERQRGNFPDRFSGHQFPNYSSELNVNALLLGDSALYLCASSLDRTGDGWSYEQYFGPGTRLTVT.

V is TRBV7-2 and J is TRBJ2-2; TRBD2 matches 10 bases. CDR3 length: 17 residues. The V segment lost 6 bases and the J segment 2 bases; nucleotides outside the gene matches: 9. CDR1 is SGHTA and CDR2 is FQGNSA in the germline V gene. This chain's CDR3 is CASSYNIAGGNTGELFF. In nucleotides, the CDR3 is TGTGCCAGCAGTTATAATATAGCGGGGGGAAACACCGGGGAGCTGTTTTTT.

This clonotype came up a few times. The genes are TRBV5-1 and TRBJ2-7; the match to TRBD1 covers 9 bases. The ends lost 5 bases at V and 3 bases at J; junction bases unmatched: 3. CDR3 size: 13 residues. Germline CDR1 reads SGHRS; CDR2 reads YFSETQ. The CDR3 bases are TGCGCCAGCAGGGGACAGGGAGGCTACGAGCAGTACTTC. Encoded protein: CASRGQGGYEQYF.

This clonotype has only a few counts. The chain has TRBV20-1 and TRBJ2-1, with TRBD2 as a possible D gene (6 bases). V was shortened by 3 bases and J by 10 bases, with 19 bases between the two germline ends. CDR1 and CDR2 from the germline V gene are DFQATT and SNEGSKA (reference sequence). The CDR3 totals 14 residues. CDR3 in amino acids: CSASETAGTREQFF. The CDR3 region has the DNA TGCAGTGCTAGCGAAACTGCCGGGACTCGAGAGCAGTTCTTC.